The 22 T cell receptor beta chains in this list originate from one sample, sequenced in a study of T cell responses to AZD1222 COVID-19 vaccine. The repertoire was sequenced with immunoSEQ multiplex PCR; TCRdb's copy has only in-frame clones and lacks some. The sample holds about 130,000 clones, just over 85% seen once. Sequencing was performed on peripheral blood, taken on day 0 of MenACWY control vaccination. These receptors all stem from an adult in good health.

V and J are TRBV5-1 and TRBJ1-6, with 8 nucleotides matching TRBD1. V was clipped by 4 bases and J by 8 bases; unmatched bases: 8. The CDR3 is 15 residues long. The germline V gene has CDR1 SGHRS and CDR2 YFSETQ. This CDR3 is CASSPTGVRDSPLHF. DNA of the CDR3: TGCGCCAGCAGCCCGACAGGGGTTCGTGATTCACCCCTCCACTTT.

V and J are TRBV19 and TRBJ1-5; 8 bases match TRBD1. After removal of 5 bases from V and 6 bases from J, the junction contained 12 bases not matched to a gene. This CDR3 is 16 amino acids long. Germline V lookup: CDR1 LNHDA, CDR2 SQIVND (reference sequence). The CDR3 DNA sequence: TGTGCCAGTAGTTTGCAGGGGGCTCGCGTCAGTCAGCCCCAGCATTTT. Translating it yields CASSLQGARVSQPQHF.

This clone was detected only a few times. This chain uses TRBV7-3 with TRBJ1-2; D might be TRBD1 (6 bases). This CDR3 comprises 15 residues. Germline CDR1 SGHTA, CDR2 FQGTGA. The ends were cut back, 1 base at V and 2 bases at J, with 11 bases in the middle. CDR3 amino acids: CASSLSSQGNYGYTF. CDR3 coding DNA: TGTGCCAGCAGCTTAAGCTCTCAGGGGAACTATGGCTACACCTTC.

The V call is TRBV15, the J call TRBJ2-7; 7 nucleotides line up with TRBD1. Germline assignment: CDR1 LNHNV and CDR2 YYDKDF (reference sequence). V gave up 5 bases and J gave up 1 base; unmatched junction bases: 11. CDR3 length: 16 residues. DNA of the CDR3: TGTGCCACCAGCCGCAAACCGTGGGGACAGTCCTACGAGCAGTACTTC. The encoded protein is CATSRKPWGQSYEQYF. Drawing the rest from reference TRBV15 and TRBJ2-7, the complete variable domain is DAMVIQNPRYQVTQFGKPVTLSCSQTLNHNVMYWYQQKSSQAPKLLFHYYDKDFNNEADTPDNFQSRRPNTSFCFLDIRSPGLGDTAMYLCATSRKPWGQSYEQYFGPGTRLTVT.

This chain connects TRBV19 to TRBJ1-5; 10 positions agree with TRBD1. CDR3 length: 15 amino acids. J lost 4 bases, V lost 2 bases, and 2 bases had no gene match. From germline, CDR1 is LNHDA and CDR2 SQIVND (reference sequence). This chain's CDR3 is CASSILGQGNQPQHF. CDR3 bases: TGTGCCAGTAGTATATTGGGACAGGGGAATCAGCCCCAGCATTTT.

The chain joins TRBV2 to TRBJ1-6; 9 positions agree with TRBD1. This CDR3 comprises 13 residues. Unmatched junction bases numbered 0, after V lost 6 bases and J lost 6 bases. Germline CDR1 SNHLY, CDR2 FYNNEI. CDR3 in amino acids: CASRGQGNSPLHF. In DNA, the CDR3 is TGTGCCAGCAGGGGACAGGGTAATTCACCCCTCCACTTT.

The chain combines TRBV18 with TRBJ2-2, with unresolved D. Trimming left V 3 bases short and J 11 bases short, with 19 bases between. CDR3 length: 15 amino acids. Per the germline V gene, CDR1 is KGHSH and CDR2 is LQKENI. The CDR3 here is CASSPATSNREELFF. Written as DNA, the CDR3 is TGTGCCAGCTCACCGGCGACTTCGAACCGAGAAGAGCTGTTTTTT.

V is TRBV11-3 and J is TRBJ2-2, with D unclear. Trimming left V 1 base short and J 0 bases short, with 6 bases between. Looked up from germline, CDR1 is SGHNT and CDR2 is YENEEA. The CDR3 runs 15 residues. This chain's CDR3 is CASSLGSANTGELFF. DNA of the CDR3: TGTGCCAGCAGCTTAGGTTCAGCGAACACCGGGGAGCTGTTTTTT.

The chain combines TRBV10-3 with TRBJ1-2, with 7 bases lining up with TRBD1. The CDR3 is 14 residues long. The trim removed 2 bases at V and 7 bases at J, leaving 7 bases unmatched. From germline, CDR1 is ENHRY and CDR2 SYGVKD. This CDR3 reads CAISEEGAAIGYTF. The CDR3 bases are TGTGCCATCAGTGAGGAGGGGGCAGCTATTGGCTACACCTTC.

This clone appeared a few times. The chain joins TRBV19 to TRBJ2-3; the match to TRBD2 covers 10 bases. This CDR3 is 15 amino acids long. J gave up 4 bases and V 3 bases, and 4 bases lay outside the gene matches. Germline CDR1 LNHDA, CDR2 SQIVND (reference sequence). CDR3 in amino acids: CASSITSGNSDTQYF. The CDR3 DNA sequence: TGTGCCAGTAGTATCACTAGCGGGAACTCAGATACGCAGTATTTT.

This clone was observed a single time. V usage is TRBV6-5 and J usage is TRBJ1-1; no clear D gene. The V gene's germline CDR1 is MNHEY and CDR2 SVGAGI. V dropped 2 bases and J dropped 7 bases, with 11 bases sitting between them. This CDR3 has 13 amino acids. Here the CDR3 DNA reads TGTGCCAGCAGTTACCTATCGGAGAGTGAAGCTTTCTTT. Translated, it gives CASSYLSESEAFF.

The gene calls are TRBV9 and TRBJ1-3; no reliable D call. This CDR3 has 14 residues. Germline-derived CDR1 and CDR2 are SGDLS and YYNGEE. V gave up 7 bases and J gave up 2 bases, with 13 bases separating them. For the CDR3, the DNA is TGTGCCAGCGGAGAGGGTAGGACTGGAAACACCATATATTTT. Amino acids: CASGEGRTGNTIYF.

The V call is TRBV5-1, the J call TRBJ1-2; 8 nucleotides agree with TRBD1. The CDR3 runs to 14 residues. Trimming removed 2 bases from V and 7 bases from J; junction bases left unmatched: 7. Germline V lookup: CDR1 SGHRS, CDR2 YFSETQ. The CDR3 spells CASSLGQGSGGYTF. The CDR3 nucleotides read TGCGCCAGCAGCTTAGGACAGGGATCCGGTGGCTACACCTTC.

The chain recombines TRBV4-1 with TRBJ2-2; TRBD1 matches 7 bases. The V segment lost 3 bases and the J segment 4 bases; nucleotides outside the gene matches: 11. This CDR3 region has 17 residues. The germline V gene encodes CDR1 MGHRA and CDR2 YSYEKL. CDR3 DNA: TGCGCCAGCAGCCACGATAGAGGGGCAGGGGGCACCGGGGAGCTGTTTTTT. Its protein product is CASSHDRGAGGTGELFF.

The rearrangement joins TRBV6-5 to TRBJ2-3; TRBD2 might be the D (5 bases). This CDR3 spans 13 amino acids. CDR1 and CDR2 (germline): MNHEY, SVGAGI. Deletions cut 0 bases from V and 4 bases from J, with 5 bases between. In DNA form, the CDR3 reads TGTGCCAGCAGTTACTCGGGAGCAGATACGCAGTATTTT. As protein: CASSYSGADTQYF.

J is TRBJ2-1 and V is TRBV11-3, with D maybe TRBD2 (6 bases). Germline V gene data show CDR1 as SGHNT and CDR2 as YENEEA. The CDR3 totals 13 residues. V dropped 2 bases and J dropped 9 bases, with 11 bases sitting between them. CDR3 bases: TGTGCCAGCAGCTTAACTAGCCAAGGTGAGCAGTTCTTC. Translation: CASSLTSQGEQFF.

The chain couples TRBV24-1 to TRBJ2-7; TRBD1 matches 10 bases. V lost 4 bases and J lost 5; bases outside the gene matches: 7. CDR1 and CDR2 from the germline V gene are KGHDR and SFDVKD. This CDR3 region has 15 residues. CDR3 sequence reads: CATSDSGQGMDEQYF. CDR3 sequence (DNA): TGTGCCACCAGTGACTCGGGACAGGGGATGGACGAGCAGTACTTC.

A note on this clone: An end of the junction differs from the germline gene, which may be a read error. The chain combines TRBV24-1 with TRBJ1-1, with D unresolved. The V gene's germline CDR1 is KGHDR and CDR2 SFDVKD. This CDR3 region has 14 residues. The CDR3 DNA sequence: TGTGCCACCAGTGATTCTTCCTGGCGAACTGGAGCTTTCTTT. Translation gives CATSDSSWRTGAFF.

The sample holds one count of this clone. The rearrangement uses TRBV18 and TRBJ1-6, with a weak D call TRBD1 (6 bases). The CDR3 is made up of 15 amino acids. Germline-derived CDR1 and CDR2 are KGHSH and LQKENI. V was clipped by 1 base and J by 9 bases, with 13 bases between them. Written as DNA, the CDR3 is TGTGCCAGCTCACCACGGAACAGGGAGGGTTCACCCCTCCACTTT. Translating it yields CASSPRNREGSPLHF. The full variable domain, rest sourced from reference TRBV18 and TRBJ1-6, is NAGVMQNPRHLVRRRGQEARLRCSPMKGHSHVYWYRQLPEEGLKFMVYLQKENIIDESGMPKERFSAEFPKEGPSILRIQQVVRGDSAAYFCASSPRNREGSPLHFGNGTRLTVT.

The rearrangement links TRBV18 to TRBJ2-2, with unresolved D. Germline assignment: CDR1 KGHSH and CDR2 LQKENI. Trimming shortened V by 3 bases and J by 0 bases, and 2 bases separated the two germline ends. CDR3 length: 13 amino acids. The CDR3 nucleotides are TGTGCCAGCTCACCTTCGAACACCGGGGAGCTGTTTTTT. Residues: CASSPSNTGELFF.

CDR3 DNA sequence: TGTGCCAGCAGTTTATTAAGAGGTGGAGGGGATCAGCCCCAGCATTTT. The encoded protein is CASSLLRGGGDQPQHF. The V and J genes are TRBV28 and TRBJ1-5; maybe TRBD1 (5 bases). Germline lookup yields CDR1 MDHEN and CDR2 SYDVKM. V shed 1 base and J shed 5 bases, with 15 bases lying between them. CDR3 size: 16 residues.

The CDR3 DNA reads as TGTGCCAGCAGCTTAGGGTCGGCAGCCAATCAGCCCCAGCATTTT. Translating it yields CASSLGSAANQPQHF. The chain carries TRBV11-2 and TRBJ1-5, with D uncertain. The ends were cut back, 1 base at V and 3 bases at J, with 10 bases in the middle. Looked up from germline, CDR1 is SGHAT and CDR2 is FQNNGV. This CDR3 spans 15 amino acids. The whole variable domain, remainder taken from reference TRBV11-2 and TRBJ1-5, is EAGVAQSPRYKIIEKRQSVAFWCNPISGHATLYWYQQILGQGPKLLIQFQNNGVVDDSQLPKDRFSAERLKGVDSTLKIQPAKLEDSAVYLCASSLGSAANQPQHFGDGTRLSIL.